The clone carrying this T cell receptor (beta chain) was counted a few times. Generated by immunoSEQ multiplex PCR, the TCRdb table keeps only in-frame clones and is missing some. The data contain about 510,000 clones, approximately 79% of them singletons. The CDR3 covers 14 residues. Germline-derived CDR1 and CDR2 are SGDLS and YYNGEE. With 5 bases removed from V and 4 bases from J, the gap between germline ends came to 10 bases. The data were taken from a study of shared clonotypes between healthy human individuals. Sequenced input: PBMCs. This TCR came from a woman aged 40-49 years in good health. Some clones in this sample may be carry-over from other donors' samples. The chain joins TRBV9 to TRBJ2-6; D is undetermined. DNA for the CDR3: TGTGCCAGCAGGCCGAGCCCGGGGGCCAACGTCCTGACTTTC. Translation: CASRPSPGANVLTF. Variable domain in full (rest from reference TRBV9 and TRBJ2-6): DSGVTQTPKHLITATGQRVTLRCSPRSGDLSVYWYQQSLDQGLQFLIQYYNGEERAKGNILERFSAQQFPDLHSELNLSSLELGDSALYFCASRPSPGANVLTFGAGSRLTVL.